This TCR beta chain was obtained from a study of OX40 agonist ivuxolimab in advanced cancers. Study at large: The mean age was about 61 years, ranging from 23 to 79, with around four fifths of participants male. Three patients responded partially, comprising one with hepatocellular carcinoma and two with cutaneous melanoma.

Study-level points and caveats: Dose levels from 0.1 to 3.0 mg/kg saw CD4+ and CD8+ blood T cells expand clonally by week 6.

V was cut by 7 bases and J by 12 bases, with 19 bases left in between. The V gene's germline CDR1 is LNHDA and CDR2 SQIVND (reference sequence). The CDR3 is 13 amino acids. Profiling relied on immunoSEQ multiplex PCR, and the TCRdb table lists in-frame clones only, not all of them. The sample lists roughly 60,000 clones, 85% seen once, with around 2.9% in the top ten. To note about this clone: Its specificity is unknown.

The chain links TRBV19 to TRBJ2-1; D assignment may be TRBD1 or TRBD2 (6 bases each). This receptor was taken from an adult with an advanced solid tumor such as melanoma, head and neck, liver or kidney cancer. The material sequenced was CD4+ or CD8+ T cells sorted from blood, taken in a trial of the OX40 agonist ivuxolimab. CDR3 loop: CASTPEGGVGQFF. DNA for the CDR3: TGTGCCAGTACCCCCGAGGGGGGAGTGGGGCAGTTCTTC.